This T cell receptor (beta chain) was retrieved from a study of blood T cell repertoires in COVID-19. Study in general: Sites in the United States, Italy and Spain provided acute and convalescent COVID-19 samples. From T cells, B-cell-depleted T cells, or PBMCs came the material, which was cDNA or gDNA.

Authors' analysis steps: Reference gene primer amplification gave nucleated cell count estimates. TCRdb's table, derived via immunoSEQ multiplex PCR, lists solely in-frame clones and lacks some. That table gives V, J and clone size, and the DNA gave D and trimming. The sample carries roughly 200,000 clones, around 83% recorded once. The CDR3 has 14 residues. The V end lost 3 bases, the J end lost 4 bases, and 11 bases lay between the germline ends. This receptor was identified in a woman of 80 years or more with acute or convalescent COVID-19. The rearrangement uses TRBV5-3 and TRBJ1-5, with D unresolved. TRBV5-3 is filed as an ORF, its function uncertain. Source material: peripheral blood. The DNA of the CDR3 is TGTGCCAGAAGCTCTGGAGGTTTAAATCAGCCCCAGCATTTT. As protein: CARSSGGLNQPQHF.